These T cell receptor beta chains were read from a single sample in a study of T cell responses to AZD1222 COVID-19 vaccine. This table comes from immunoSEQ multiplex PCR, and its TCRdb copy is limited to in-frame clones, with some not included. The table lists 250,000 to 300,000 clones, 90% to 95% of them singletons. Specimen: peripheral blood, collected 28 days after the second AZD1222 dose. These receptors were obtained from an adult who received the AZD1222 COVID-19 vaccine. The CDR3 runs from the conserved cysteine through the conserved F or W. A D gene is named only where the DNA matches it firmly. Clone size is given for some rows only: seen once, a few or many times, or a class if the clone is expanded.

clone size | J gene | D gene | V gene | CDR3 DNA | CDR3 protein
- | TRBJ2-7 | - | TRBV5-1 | TGCGCCAGCAGCTTCGACCCGGAGTCCTACGAGCAGTACTTC | CASSFDPESYEQYF
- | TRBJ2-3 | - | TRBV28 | TGTGCCAGCATTGGGTCCTGGGGGACTAGCACAGATACGCAGTATTTT | CASIGSWGTSTDTQYF
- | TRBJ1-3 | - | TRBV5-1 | TGCGCCAGCAGCGCAGGACCAGGCACTGGAAACACCATATATTTT | CASSAGPGTGNTIYF
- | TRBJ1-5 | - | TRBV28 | TGTGCCAGCAGCTCTTGGTTGAGCAATCAGCCCCAGCATTTT | CASSSWLSNQPQHF
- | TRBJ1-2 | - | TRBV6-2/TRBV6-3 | TGTGCCAGCAGTTACGTCCGGGAGGTCAACTATGGCTACACCTTC | CASSYVREVNYGYTF
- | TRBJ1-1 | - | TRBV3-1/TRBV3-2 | TGTGCCAGCAGCCTTCACGGTGAGGTTTCTGAAGCTTTCTTT | CASSLHGEVSEAFF
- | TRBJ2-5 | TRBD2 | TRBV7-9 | TGTGCCAGCACCGTATCGGGCCAGCGGGGGCTCGAGACCCAGTACTTC | CASTVSGQRGLETQYF
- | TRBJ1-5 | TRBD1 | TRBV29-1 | TGCAGCGTAAGTCAGGGGGGCCTTGATCAGCCCCAGCATTTT | CSVSQGGLDQPQHF
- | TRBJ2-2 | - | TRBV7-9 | TGTGCCAGCAGCTTAGCGGGGAACACCGGGGAGCTGTTTTTT | CASSLAGNTGELFF
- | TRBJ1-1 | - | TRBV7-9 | TGTGCCAGCAGCCCAAATCCTGGGGGAACTGAAGCTTTCTTT | CASSPNPGGTEAFF
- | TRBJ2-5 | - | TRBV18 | TGTGCCAGCTCATCCCGGGACTTTCAAGAGACCCAGTACTTC | CASSSRDFQETQYF
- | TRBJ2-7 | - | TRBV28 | TGTGCCAGCAGTTTAACGGCAGGGGGGACCATGGAGCAGTACTTC | CASSLTAGGTMEQYF
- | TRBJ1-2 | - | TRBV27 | TGTGCCAGCAGTTCGGGTCGTCCGCCGAATGGCTACACCTTC | CASSSGRPPNGYTF
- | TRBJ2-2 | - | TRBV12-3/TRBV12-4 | TGTGCCAGCAGGGACGGATCCAGGGAGCTGTTTTTT | CASRDGSRELFF
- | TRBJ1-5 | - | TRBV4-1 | TGCGCCAGCAGCCAAGACCCCCGACAGCCCCAGCATTTT | CASSQDPRQPQHF
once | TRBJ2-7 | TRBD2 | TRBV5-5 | TGTGCCAGCAGCTTAGCGGGACTAGCGATCTCCTACGAGCAGTACTTC | CASSLAGLAISYEQYF
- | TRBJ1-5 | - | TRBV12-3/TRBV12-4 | TGTGCCAGCAGCCCGGACGGGACAAGAGCCCAGCATTTT | CASSPDGTRAQHF
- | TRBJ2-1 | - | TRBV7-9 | TGTGCCAGCAGCCAACCCGCTAGGAATGAGCAGTTCTTC | CASSQPARNEQFF
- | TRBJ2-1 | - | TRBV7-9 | TGTGCCAGCAGCACTCAGGGACATGAGCAGTTCTTC | CASSTQGHEQFF
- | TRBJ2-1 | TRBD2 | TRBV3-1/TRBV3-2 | TGTGCCAGCAGCCAGCGGGGGGGGTACAATGAGCAGTTCTTC | CASSQRGGYNEQFF
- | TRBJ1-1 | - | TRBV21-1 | TGTGCCAGCAGCATCCAAACTGGCCCCGGGACGGCTGAAGCTTTCTTT | CASSIQTGPGTAEAFF
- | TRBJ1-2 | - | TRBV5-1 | TGCGCCAGCAGCCCCGGACAGACTACTAACTATGGCTACACCTTC | CASSPGQTTNYGYTF
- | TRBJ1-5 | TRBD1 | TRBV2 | TGTGCCAGCAGTACGGACAGGGGCAATCAGCCCCAGCATTTT | CASSTDRGNQPQHF
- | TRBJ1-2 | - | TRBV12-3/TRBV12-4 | TGTGCCAGCACCCGCCAGGGCGCCGATGGCTACACCTTC | CASTRQGADGYTF
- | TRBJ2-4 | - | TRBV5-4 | TGTGCCAGCAGCTTGGCTCAAGCCAAAAACATTCAGTACTTC | CASSLAQAKNIQYF
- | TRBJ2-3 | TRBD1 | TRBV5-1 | TGCGCCAGCAGCCGCGGGACAGGCGGGTCAGGGGCGCAGTATTTT | CASSRGTGGSGAQYF
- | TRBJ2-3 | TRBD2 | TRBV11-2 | TGTGCCAGCAGCGCCACTAGCGGGAGGGCCTCCCCCCCGCAGTATTTT | CASSATSGRASPPQYF
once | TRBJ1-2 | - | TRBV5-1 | TGCGCCAGCAGCGAGGACAGAATATCTTTCGGCTACACCTTC | CASSEDRISFGYTF
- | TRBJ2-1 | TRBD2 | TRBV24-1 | TGTGCCACCAGTGAATCCGGACTAGCCACCCTCGGGCAGTTCTTC | CATSESGLATLGQFF
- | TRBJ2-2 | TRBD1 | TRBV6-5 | TGTGCCAGCAGTCTCACAGGGGGCGTCATCGGGGAGCTGTTTTTT | CASSLTGGVIGELFF
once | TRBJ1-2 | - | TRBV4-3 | TGCGCCAGCAGCCAAGACAGGGGCACCTATGGCTACACCTTC | CASSQDRGTYGYTF
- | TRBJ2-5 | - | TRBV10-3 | TGTGCCATCAGTGATGACCGCGGGACCCAGTACTTC | CAISDDRGTQYF
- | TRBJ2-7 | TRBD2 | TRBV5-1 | TGCGCCAGCACCCCCGTCGGAACTAGCGGGAGTTCTACCTCCTACGAGCAGTACTTC | CASTPVGTSGSSTSYEQYF
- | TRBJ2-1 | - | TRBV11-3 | TGTGCCAGCAGCTCCCCGGGACACAAATACAATGAGCAGTTCTTC | CASSSPGHKYNEQFF
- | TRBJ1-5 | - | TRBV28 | TGTGCCAGCACCCTATGGGGGGCCGGCAATCAGCCCCAGCATTTT | CASTLWGAGNQPQHF
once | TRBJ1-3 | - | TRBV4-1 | TGCGCCAGCAGCCAACCGGTACGGCTCCGTAGCTCTGGAAACACCATATATTTT | CASSQPVRLRSSGNTIYF
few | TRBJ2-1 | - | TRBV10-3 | TGTGCCATCAGTGAGTCTGACACACATGAGCAGTTCTTC | CAISESDTHEQFF
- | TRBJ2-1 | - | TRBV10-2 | TGCGCCAGCAGGGGGGCGGGGGCCGACAATGAGCAGTTCTTC | CASRGAGADNEQFF
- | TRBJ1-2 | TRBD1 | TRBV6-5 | TGTGCCAGCAGTTACACAGGGGGCGAGTATGGCTACACCTTC | CASSYTGGEYGYTF
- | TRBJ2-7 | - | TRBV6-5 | TGTGCCAGCAGTTACGGGGGACTCACCTACGAGCAGTACTTC | CASSYGGLTYEQYF
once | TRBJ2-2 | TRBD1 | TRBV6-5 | TGTGCCAGCAGAGGGACAGGGAAGATCGGGGAGCTGTTTTTT | CASRGTGKIGELFF
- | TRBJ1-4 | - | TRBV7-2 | TGTGCCAGCAGCTCCGGAGCAGGGTCAAATGAAAAACTGTTTTTT | CASSSGAGSNEKLFF
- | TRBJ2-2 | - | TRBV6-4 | TGTGCCAGCAGTGAGCACCTTAACACCGGGGAGCTGTTTTTT | CASSEHLNTGELFF
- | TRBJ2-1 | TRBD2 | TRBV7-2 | TGTGCCAGCAGCTTAGCGCCCGGGACTAGCGGTTCGGGTGAGCAGTTCTTC | CASSLAPGTSGSGEQFF
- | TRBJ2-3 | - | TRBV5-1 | TGCGCCAGCAGCTTTCGACTCACTAGCACAGATACGCAGTATTTT | CASSFRLTSTDTQYF
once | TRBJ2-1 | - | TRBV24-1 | TGTGCCACCAGTGACGTAAGGAGGTCCTACAATGAGCAGTTCTTC | CATSDVRRSYNEQFF
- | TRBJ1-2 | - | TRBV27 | TGTGCCAGCAGTCGATCCGGGAGCTATGGCTACACCTTC | CASSRSGSYGYTF
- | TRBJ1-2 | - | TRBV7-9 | TGTGCCAGCAGCCCGCGGGGGGCCCTCGACTATGGCTACACCTTC | CASSPRGALDYGYTF
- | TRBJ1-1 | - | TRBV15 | TGTGCCACCAGCAGACCCCTATCAGGAGCGAACACTGAAGCTTTCTTT | CATSRPLSGANTEAFF
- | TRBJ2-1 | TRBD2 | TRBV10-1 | TGCGCCAGCAGTCAACTAGCGAGTGAGCAGTTCTTC | CASSQLASEQFF
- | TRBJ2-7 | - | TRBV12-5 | TGTGCTAGTGATCCGGACAATTCCTACGAGCAGTACTTC | CASDPDNSYEQYF
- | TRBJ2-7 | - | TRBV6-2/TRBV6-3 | TGTGCCAGCAGTGACCGCTCCTACGAGCAGTACTTC | CASSDRSYEQYF
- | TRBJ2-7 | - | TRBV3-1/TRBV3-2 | TGTGCCAGCAGCCCCTCCCTGGGGATAAGCTCCTACGAGCAGTACTTC | CASSPSLGISSYEQYF
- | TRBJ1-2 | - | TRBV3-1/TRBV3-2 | TGTGCCAGCAGCCGGATGACAGCGGGGGCCGGTGGCTACACCTTC | CASSRMTAGAGGYTF
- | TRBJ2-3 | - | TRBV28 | TGTGCCAGCAGTTTATTGCGGGATACGCAGTATTTT | CASSLLRDTQYF
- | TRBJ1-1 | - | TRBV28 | TGTGCCAGCAGTCCCTTCAGGGGATTTTCGAGCATTAACACTGAAGCTTTCTTT | CASSPFRGFSSINTEAFF
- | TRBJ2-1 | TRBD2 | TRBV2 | TGTGCCAGCAGGAAAGGGACTAGCTCGGATGAGCAGTTCTTC | CASRKGTSSDEQFF
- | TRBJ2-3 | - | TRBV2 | TGTGCCAGCAGTGGACAGGCAAGCGATACGCAGTATTTT | CASSGQASDTQYF